Below, 23 T cell receptor beta chains from the same sample are listed, as sequenced in a study of blood T cells in healthy people across ages. Sample-barcoded 5' priming and a J-beta primer mix drove a second PCR of roughly 6 to 12 cycles. TCRdb processed the 5' RACE reads anew with MiXCR; each CDR3 protein has one entry. The sample shows about 730,000 distinct CDR3 sequences, 40% to 45% of them seen only once. Sequencing was performed on blood. The receptor set was obtained from a woman aged 55-69 years in good health.

This clonotype appeared many times. The J gene is TRBJ1-2, the V gene TRBV6-2 or TRBV6-3, with D unresolved. V lost 5 bases and J 3 bases, leaving 10 bases between the germline ends. The CDR3 extends over 13 amino acids. Per the germline V gene, CDR1 is MNHEY and CDR2 is SVGEGT. The CDR3: CASSEESYYGYTF. The CDR3 region has the DNA TGTGCCAGCAGTGAAGAGAGTTACTATGGCTACACCTTC.

This clonotype was detected only a few times. The J gene is TRBJ2-5, the V gene TRBV4-2; 8 bases line up with TRBD2. The last part of the DNA fits TRBJ2-7 better; the J call may be wrong. The CDR3 runs to 15 residues. Germline V gene lookup returns CDR1 LGHNA and CDR2 YNFKEQ. The CDR3 nucleotides are TGTGCCAGCAGCCAAGTTGGCGGGGGGCCCAACGAGCAGTACTTC. This codes for CASSQVGGGPNEQYF.

In this sample, this clonotype turned up once. The V gene is TRBV25-1, the J gene TRBJ1-2, with 8 bases fitting TRBD1. This CDR3 is 15 amino acids long. V lost 2 bases and J lost 8; bases outside the gene matches: 10. Germline loops: CDR1 MGHDK, CDR2 SYGVNS. The CDR3 nucleotides are TGTGCCAGCAGTGAAGGGGGACAGGAATCGCGCGGCTACACCTTC. Its translation: CASSEGGQESRGYTF.

J is TRBJ2-1 and V is TRBV6-2 or TRBV6-3; a possible D gene is TRBD2 (5 bases). This CDR3 spans 14 amino acids. V was clipped by 3 bases and J by 3 bases, with 9 bases between them. Germline V gene sequence: CDR1 MNHEY, CDR2 SVGEGT. CDR3 loop: CASSYPGNYNEQFF. The CDR3 DNA reads TGTGCCAGCAGTTATCCGGGAAACTACAATGAGCAGTTCTTC.

The chain links TRBV24-1 to TRBJ2-7, with D unclear. CDR1 is KGHDR, CDR2 SFDVKD, per germline. V lost 3 bases and J lost 4, with 12 bases in between. The CDR3 is 14 amino acids. CDR3 DNA: TGTGCCACCAGTGATACTAACGTTGATTACGAGCAGTACTTC. This translates into CATSDTNVDYEQYF.

V is TRBV6-2 or TRBV6-3 and J is TRBJ2-1; D possibly corresponds to TRBD2 (6 bases). The J call may be in error: the DNA end matches TRBJ2-7 better. The CDR3 totals 14 residues. Germline V CDR1 and CDR2: MNHEY, SVGEGT. The CDR3 bases are TGTGCCAGCAGTTTGGGGACTCTATACAATGAGCAGTACTTC. It yields the protein CASSLGTLYNEQYF.

The V call is TRBV5-1, the J call TRBJ2-1, with D maybe TRBD1 (5 bases). Germline V CDR1 and CDR2: SGHRS, YFSETQ. Trimming left V 0 bases short and J 8 bases short, with 12 bases between. CDR3 size: 14 residues. The CDR3, as DNA: TGCGCCAGCAGCTTGGCCGCAGGGTTCGATGAGCAGTTCTTC. Protein: CASSLAAGFDEQFF.

The chain couples TRBV29-1 to TRBJ2-3; 10 positions agree with TRBD2. J was trimmed by 3 bases and V by 5 bases; bases with no gene match: 5. Germline V CDR1 and CDR2: SQVTM, ANQGSEA. The CDR3 has 14 amino acids. The CDR3 nucleotides are TGCAGCGTTCGAGCGGGGGGGCATACAGATACGCAGTATTTT. Residues: CSVRAGGHTDTQYF.

This clonotype was seen many times. The CDR3 nucleotides read TGCAGCGTAACTATGGCGGGAGCGAACACTGAAGCTTTCTTT. Encoded protein: CSVTMAGANTEAFF. V gene TRBV29-1 combines with J gene TRBJ1-1; D gene uncertain. V was cut by 6 bases and J by 1 base, with 15 bases left in between. Germline V gives CDR1 SQVTM, CDR2 ANQGSEA. CDR3 size: 14 residues.

This clonotype was found many times. CDR3 sequence: CASSKVVTANTEAFF. The CDR3 DNA reads TGTGCCAGCAGCAAAGTCGTGACAGCCAACACTGAAGCTTTCTTT. The chain links TRBV21-1 to TRBJ1-1; TRBD1, the D gene given by the table, was not confirmed from the DNA. TRBV21-1 is an annotated pseudogene. There are 15 residues in the CDR3.

In regard to this clonotype: A read error is possible here, since a much larger clone lies one base away. The rearrangement links TRBV20-1 to TRBJ2-5, with D possibly being TRBD2 (6 bases). The CDR3 has 11 amino acids. The V and J ends lost 4 bases and 11 bases respectively, with 14 bases between them. The germline CDR1 and CDR2 sequences are DFQATT and SNEGSKA (reference sequence). The DNA of the CDR3 is TGCAGTGCTAACGACCGGGGGAAGCAGTACTTC. This encodes CSANDRGKQYF.

This sequence joins TRBV7-2 and TRBJ1-1; D call uncertain. Germline CDR1 is SGHTA and CDR2 is FQGNSA. V was clipped by 5 bases and J by 5 bases, with 15 bases between them. This CDR3 contains 14 residues. CDR3 amino acids: CASSPSRERTEAFF. As DNA, the CDR3 is TGTGCCAGCAGCCCCTCCCGGGAAAGGACTGAAGCTTTCTTT.

The sample holds a few counts of this clonotype. The genes are TRBV11-2 and TRBJ2-5, with D unresolved. The CDR3 has 13 residues. V was trimmed by 5 bases and J by 5 bases, leaving 12 bases between them. CDR1 SGHAT and CDR2 FQNNGV come from the germline V gene. The chain's CDR3 is CASSVTPRETQYF. The CDR3 coding sequence is TGTGCCAGCAGCGTCACTCCCCGGGAGACCCAGTACTTC.

The V and J genes are TRBV15 and TRBJ2-6; the D gene is possibly TRBD2 (6 bases). The V gene lost 0 bases and the J gene lost 4 bases, with 7 bases spanning the gap. The CDR3 has 15 amino acids. The germline CDR1 and CDR2 sequences are LNHNV and YYDKDF (reference sequence). In DNA, the CDR3 is TGTGCCACCAGCAGAGATCGGGAGGGGGCCAACGTCCTGACTTTC. This sequence encodes CATSRDREGANVLTF.

Of note for this clonotype: This may come from a read error, since a much larger clone is one base off. This rearrangement joins TRBV5-1 to TRBJ1-2; the D gene is possibly TRBD1 (6 bases). CDR3 length: 15 residues. CDR1 is SGHRS and CDR2 is YFSETQ in the germline V gene. The CDR3 protein is CASSLEGQTNHGYTF. As DNA, the CDR3 is TGCGCCAGCAGCTTGGAAGGACAGACTAACCATGGCTACACCTTC.

The chain carries TRBV3-1 and TRBJ1-2; D perhaps matches TRBD1 (5 bases). Per the germline V gene, CDR1 is LGHDT and CDR2 is YNNKEL (reference sequence). The CDR3 has 14 amino acids. V was clipped by 4 bases and J by 7 bases, with 16 bases between them. The DNA for the CDR3 is TGTGCCAGCAGCCCTCGAGGCAGGGCCTCTGGCTACACCTTC. Protein: CASSPRGRASGYTF.

This sequence joins TRBV20-1 and TRBJ2-5; 7 bases are shared with TRBD2. This CDR3 spans 15 amino acids. The J segment lost 0 bases and the V segment lost 2 bases, leaving 6 bases of the junction unmatched. The germline V gene has CDR1 DFQATT and CDR2 SNEGSKA (reference sequence). Here the CDR3 DNA reads TGCAGTGCTAGACTCGCCGGGACTAACCAAGAGACCCAGTACTTC. Translating it yields CSARLAGTNQETQYF.

This clonotype was recorded once. Given a much more abundant clone one base away, this may be a read error. The rearrangement uses TRBV12-3 or TRBV12-4 and TRBJ2-1; 8 bases are a match to TRBD2. This CDR3 is built from 15 residues. Germline trimming cut 6 bases from V and 8 bases from J; bases unmatched to any gene: 12. The CDR3 nucleotides are TGTGCCAGCAGCCCCGGACGAGCGGGAGAACATGAGCAGTTCTTC. Translating it yields CASSPGRAGEHEQFF.

The chain recombines TRBV7-2 with TRBJ2-3; D is possibly TRBD2 (5 bases). V dropped 5 bases and J dropped 8 bases, with 17 bases sitting between them. Germline V gene data show CDR1 as SGHTA and CDR2 as FQGNSA. The CDR3 extends over 14 amino acids. CDR3 DNA sequence: TGTGCCAGCAGCATAGGCCCAGCGGTTGGTACGCAGTATTTT. This translates into CASSIGPAVGTQYF.

There are a few counts of this clonotype. The gene calls are TRBV6-4 and TRBJ2-3, with 7 positions matching TRBD1. CDR1 and CDR2 (germline): MRHNA, SNTAGT. The CDR3 has 15 residues. V trimming: 0 bases; J trimming: 6 bases; junction bases outside the gene matches: 6. CDR3 residues: CASSDSRGGADTQYF. Here the CDR3 DNA reads TGTGCCAGCAGTGACTCGAGAGGGGGCGCGGATACGCAGTATTTT.

This clonotype appeared a few times. The V call is TRBV7-9, the J call TRBJ2-1, with 13 bases fitting TRBD2. This CDR3 spans 19 amino acids. The junction had 6 bases not matched to a gene; V was cut back by 1 base and J by 0 bases. Germline CDR1 SEHNR, CDR2 FQNEAQ (reference sequence). Here the CDR3 DNA reads TGTGCCAGCAGCTTAGTAGTACTAGCGGGGGGGCGCTCCTACAATGAGCAGTTCTTC. Protein: CASSLVVLAGGRSYNEQFF.

The V call is TRBV20-1, the J call TRBJ2-4; the D gene is possibly TRBD2 (6 bases). Judging by the DNA end, TRBJ2-7 fits better; the J call may be wrong. There are 14 residues in the CDR3. CDR1 is DFQATT, CDR2 SNEGSKA, per germline (reference sequence). In DNA, the CDR3 is TGCAGTGCTAGGGCCTTTGGGAGGCTCGACGAGCAGTACTTC. Protein sequence: CSARAFGRLDEQYF.

This clonotype has just a few counts. This chain joins TRBV7-9 and TRBJ2-5; possibly TRBD2 for D (6 bases). V was shortened by 2 bases and J by 4 bases, with 26 bases between the two germline ends. Germline V lookup: CDR1 SEHNR, CDR2 FQNEAQ (reference sequence). This CDR3 spans 19 amino acids. CDR3 nucleotide sequence: TGTGCCAGCAGCTTATATACCAGCCGGGACTTATACGTGGGAGAGACCCAGTACTTC. This gives the protein CASSLYTSRDLYVGETQYF.